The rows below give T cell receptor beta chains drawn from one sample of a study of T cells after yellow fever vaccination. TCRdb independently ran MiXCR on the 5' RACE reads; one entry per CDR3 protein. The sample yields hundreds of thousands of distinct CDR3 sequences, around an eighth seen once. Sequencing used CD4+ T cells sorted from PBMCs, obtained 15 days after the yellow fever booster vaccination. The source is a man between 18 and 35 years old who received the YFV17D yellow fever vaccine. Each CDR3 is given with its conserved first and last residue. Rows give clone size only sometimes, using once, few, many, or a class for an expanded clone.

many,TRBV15,CATSPLTGVNTEAFF
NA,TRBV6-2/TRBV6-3,CASSYPIQGQGARYGYTF
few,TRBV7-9,CASSLGEGREQYF
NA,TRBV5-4,CASSSTTGYTEAFF
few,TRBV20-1,CSAGSSYEQYF
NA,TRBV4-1,CASRPGQGFYGYTF
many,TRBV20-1,CSARESQSGTDTQYF
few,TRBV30,CAFGQGAKNIQYF
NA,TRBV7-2,CASSLTGSRFRTEAFF
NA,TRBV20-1,CSARASDGNTIYF
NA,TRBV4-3,CASSQEGRLAGGPSDTQYF
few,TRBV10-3,CAIKPGQGGADTQYF
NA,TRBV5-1,CASSLGDSDNQPQHF
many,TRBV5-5,CASSLGQLVGELFF
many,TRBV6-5,CASSPWGTSSYNEQFF
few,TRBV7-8,CASTLGGGGGGYTF
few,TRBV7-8,CASSLDRAGTGELFF
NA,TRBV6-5,CASSSGGGRNTIYF
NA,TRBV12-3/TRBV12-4,CASSFPNSYEQYF
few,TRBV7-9,CASSLGGGNPVGETQYF
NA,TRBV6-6,CASNGQGAGQPQHF
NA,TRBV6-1,CASSEGTGITDTQYF
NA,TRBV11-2,CASSARVVTDTQYF
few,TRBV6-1,CASSAQGVETQYF
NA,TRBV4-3,CASSQDPFLGTANTGELFF
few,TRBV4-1,CASSQESSGNTIYF
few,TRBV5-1,CASSFTGDGYGYTF
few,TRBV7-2,CASSSGGSGGAGWETQYF
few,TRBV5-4,CASSSGGDRAYNEQFF
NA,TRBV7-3,CASSTDYQETQYF